These 17 T cell receptor beta chains were all obtained from the same sample, sequenced in a study of beta chain features in type 1 diabetes. cDNA synthesis used the whole RNA isolate, giving expressed TCRB sequences. TCRdb's copy holds only in-frame clones and misses some; the assay was immunoSEQ multiplex PCR. The repertoire holds roughly 500,000 clones, with 25% to 35% as singletons. The sequenced sample consisted of naive CD4+ T cells from blood. These receptors came from a man in his late teens or twenties in good health.

V gene TRBV29-1 combines with J gene TRBJ1-5; unclear D gene. The CDR3 length is 13 residues. The ends were cut back, 1 base at V and 9 bases at J, with 13 bases in the middle. The germline V gene encodes CDR1 SQVTM and CDR2 ANQGSEA. The CDR3 loop reads CSVEGSEGLPQHF. CDR3 nucleotides: TGCAGCGTTGAAGGGTCCGAGGGTTTGCCCCAGCATTTT.

The chain links TRBV30 to TRBJ1-1, with a tentative D call TRBD1 (5 bases). Germline V gives CDR1 GTSNPN, CDR2 SVGIG (reference sequence). The CDR3 extends over 12 amino acids. CDR3 nucleotide sequence: TGTGCACTGAGTAGGGGCCGGACTGAAGCTTTCTTT. This translates into CALSRGRTEAFF.

This chain connects TRBV7-2 to TRBJ2-3; D call uncertain. The CDR3 spans 15 residues. Germline assignment: CDR1 SGHTA and CDR2 FQGNSA. The V gene lost 5 bases and the J gene lost 0 bases, with 12 bases spanning the gap. In DNA form, the CDR3 reads TGTGCCAGCAGCGCCTACCGCGGTAGCACAGATACGCAGTATTTT. Translating gives CASSAYRGSTDTQYF.

V usage is TRBV25-1 and J usage is TRBJ1-5; no clear D gene. V lost 2 bases and J 2 bases, leaving 1 base between the germline ends. Germline lookup yields CDR1 MGHDK and CDR2 SYGVNS. The CDR3 length is 12 residues. CDR3 region: CASSEGNQPQHF. In DNA form, the CDR3 reads TGTGCCAGCAGTGAAGGCAATCAGCCCCAGCATTTT.

The chain employs TRBV18 and TRBJ2-5, with D possibly matching TRBD1 (6 bases). Germline V gives CDR1 KGHSH, CDR2 LQKENI. Trimming removed 5 bases at V and 11 bases at J, with 27 bases between. The CDR3 is 16 residues long. The CDR3, as DNA: TGTGCCAGCTCAGGGAATACAGGGAGTCTGAATGACGGGCAGTACTTC. This encodes CASSGNTGSLNDGQYF.

This sequence joins TRBV28 and TRBJ2-5; 8 positions match TRBD1. CDR3 size: 14 residues. CDR1 and CDR2 from the germline V gene are MDHEN and SYDVKM. The V segment lost 3 bases and the J segment 2 bases; nucleotides outside the gene matches: 2. The CDR3, as DNA: TGTGCCAGCAGTTTGGGGGACAGGCAAGAGACCCAGTACTTC. It codes for CASSLGDRQETQYF. Looking up the rest from reference TRBV28 and TRBJ2-5 gives the full variable domain: DVKVTQSSRYLVKRTGEKVFLECVQDMDHENMFWYRQDPGLGLRLIYFSYDVKMKEKGDIPEGYSVSREKKERFSLILESASTNQTSMYLCASSLGDRQETQYFGPGTRLLVL.

This clone was counted between two and nine times. The chain joins TRBV18 to TRBJ2-7, with 10 bases matching TRBD2. Trimming cost V 4 bases and J 2 bases; bases outside gene matches: 11. The CDR3 loop spans 17 amino acids. CDR1 and CDR2 from the germline V gene are KGHSH and LQKENI. This CDR3 reads CASSLTSLAGAAYEQYF. The CDR3 DNA reads TGTGCCAGCTCACTAACTTCCCTAGCGGGAGCGGCCTACGAGCAGTACTTC.

In its sample, this clone was seen a few times. This CDR3 reads CAWSVIGYNEQFF. The CDR3 DNA reads TGTGCCTGGAGTGTCATCGGGTACAATGAGCAGTTCTTC. The rearrangement joins TRBV30 to TRBJ2-1; D is ambiguous. V lost 0 bases and J 4 bases, leaving 7 bases between the germline ends. There are 13 residues in the CDR3. The germline V gene encodes CDR1 GTSNPN and CDR2 SVGIG (reference sequence).

This clone was detected only a few times. The chain recombines TRBV29-1 with TRBJ2-7; TRBD1 aligns across 7 bases. The CDR3 covers 15 residues. After removal of 6 bases from V and 2 bases from J, the junction contained 13 bases not matched to a gene. Germline V CDR1 and CDR2: SQVTM, ANQGSEA. CDR3 coding DNA: TGCAGCGTCGAGGGGGCCACAGGGGAGCCCTACGAGCAGTACTTC. This sequence encodes CSVEGATGEPYEQYF.

This clone was recorded a few times. The rearrangement joins TRBV5-8 to TRBJ2-3, with 11 bases fitting TRBD2. The CDR3 runs to 15 residues. Germline trimming cut 4 bases from V and 4 bases from J; bases unmatched to any gene: 5. Germline CDR1 SGHTS, CDR2 YDEGEE. The CDR3 coding sequence is TGTGCCAGCAGCCCTGGACTAGCGGGCTCAGATACGCAGTATTTT. It encodes CASSPGLAGSDTQYF.

This clone was seen only once. This chain joins TRBV6-4 and TRBJ2-2, with 9 bases aligning to TRBD2. Trimming at V came to 6 bases and at J to 14 bases, leaving 13 bases not matched to a gene. The CDR3 consists of 14 residues. The germline V gene encodes CDR1 MRHNA and CDR2 SNTAGT. CDR3 sequence: CASSPSGTGSRLFF. For the CDR3, the DNA is TGTGCCAGCAGCCCTAGCGGGACTGGATCGAGACTGTTTTTT.

This clone was recorded a few times. The rearrangement links TRBV6-5 to TRBJ2-7; tentatively, D is TRBD1 (5 bases). The germline V gene has CDR1 MNHEY and CDR2 SVGAGI. V gave up 8 bases and J gave up 2 bases, with 16 bases separating them. The CDR3 totals 14 residues. DNA for the CDR3: TGTGCCAGCGCAAAGTGGGGCAACCCCTACGAGCAGTACTTC. This gives the protein CASAKWGNPYEQYF.

CDR3 nucleotide sequence: TGTGCCAGCAGCTTAGCGGCGGGAGCCCCGTACGAGCAGTACTTC. Amino acid sequence: CASSLAAGAPYEQYF. The chain is built from TRBV7-2 and TRBJ2-7; 7 bases align to TRBD2. The J segment lost 4 bases and the V segment lost 0 bases, leaving 6 bases of the junction unmatched. There are 15 residues in the CDR3. The germline V gene has CDR1 SGHTA and CDR2 FQGNSA. The full variable domain, rest sourced from reference TRBV7-2 and TRBJ2-7, is GAGVSQSPSNKVTEKGKDVELRCDPISGHTALYWYRQSLGQGLEFLIYFQGNSAPDKSGLPSDRFSAERTGGSVSTLTIQRTQQEDSAVYLCASSLAAGAPYEQYFGPGTRLTVT.

This clone was counted between two and nine times. Other DNA sequences in the same sample also yield this CDR3. CDR3 bases: TGTGCCAGCAGCGTAGGAGCGGCCCAAGAGACCCAGTACTTC. Amino acid sequence: CASSVGAAQETQYF. V gene TRBV9 combines with J gene TRBJ2-5; a possible D gene is TRBD2 (5 bases). Trimming pared 0 bases from V and 1 base from J, leaving 7 bases between. The CDR3 has 14 amino acids. Germline V gene data show CDR1 as SGDLS and CDR2 as YYNGEE. The full variable domain, in which reference TRBV9 and TRBJ2-5 provide the parts outside the CDR3, is DSGVTQTPKHLITATGQRVTLRCSPRSGDLSVYWYQQSLDQGLQFLIQYYNGEERAKGNILERFSAQQFPDLHSELNLSSLELGDSALYFCASSVGAAQETQYFGPGTRLLVL.

The chain combines TRBV15 with TRBJ2-5; 9 bases align to TRBD1. J gave up 5 bases and V 5 bases, and 9 bases lay outside the gene matches. The V gene's germline CDR1 is LNHNV and CDR2 YYDKDF (reference sequence). This CDR3 contains 15 residues. CDR3 in amino acids: CATSWGRDRAETQYF. CDR3 bases: TGTGCCACCAGCTGGGGGAGGGACAGGGCTGAGACCCAGTACTTC.

This clone has only a few counts. This sequence joins TRBV5-4 and TRBJ2-1; 7 nucleotides line up with TRBD2. V gave up 6 bases and J gave up 3 bases; unmatched junction bases: 9. The CDR3 consists of 15 residues. Germline CDR1 reads SGHNT; CDR2 reads YYREEE (reference sequence). The CDR3 region is CASTHGGGDYNEQFF. DNA for the CDR3: TGTGCCAGCACCCATGGTGGGGGGGACTACAATGAGCAGTTCTTC. Full variable domain (remainder filled in from reference TRBV5-4 and TRBJ2-1): ETGVTQSPTHLIKTRGQQVTLRCSSQSGHNTVSWYQQALGQGPQFIFQYYREEENGRGNFPPRFSGLQFPNYSSELNVNALELDDSALYLCASTHGGGDYNEQFFGPGTRLTVL.

This clone was counted between two and nine times. The V call is TRBV20-1, the J call TRBJ2-3; D is uncertain. Trimming shortened V by 5 bases and J by 8 bases, and 11 bases separated the two germline ends. Germline values: CDR1 DFQATT, CDR2 SNEGSKA (reference sequence). The CDR3 has 11 residues. CDR3 loop: CSAPWRGTQYF. The CDR3 DNA is TGCAGTGCTCCGTGGCGCGGTACGCAGTATTTT.